Below, 31 T cell receptor beta chains from the same sample are listed, as sequenced in a study of T cell responses to AZD1222 COVID-19 vaccine. The method was immunoSEQ multiplex PCR; TCRdb's version includes in-frame clones alone and lacks a portion of them. This sample has some 100,000 clones, with just over 90% found just once. Sample: peripheral blood, taken on day 0 of AZD1222 vaccination. These receptors all stem from an adult in good health.

The chain employs TRBV11-2 and TRBJ2-7, with D perhaps matching TRBD1 (6 bases). This CDR3 comprises 15 residues. The ends were cut back, 0 bases at V and 1 base at J, with 10 bases in the middle. Looked up from germline, CDR1 is SGHAT and CDR2 is FQNNGV. The CDR3 spells CASSLDPGESYEQYF. The CDR3 coding sequence is TGTGCCAGCAGCTTAGATCCAGGGGAGTCCTACGAGCAGTACTTC.

This sequence joins TRBV7-9 and TRBJ2-2, with D possibly matching TRBD1 (5 bases). This CDR3 contains 14 residues. From germline, CDR1 is SEHNR and CDR2 FQNEAQ (reference sequence). With 6 bases removed from V and 4 bases from J, the gap between germline ends came to 12 bases. The CDR3: CASSERGGTGELFF. In DNA form, the CDR3 reads TGTGCCAGCAGTGAAAGGGGCGGCACCGGGGAGCTGTTTTTT.

The chain has TRBV7-9 and TRBJ2-1; 9 bases map to TRBD1. This CDR3 has 19 residues. Germline V gene lookup returns CDR1 SEHNR and CDR2 FQNEAQ (reference sequence). Losses at the gene ends were 1 base for V and 4 bases for J; bases not matched to a gene: 14. This chain's CDR3 is CASSLGWRGGQGFYNEQFF. CDR3 nucleotide sequence: TGTGCCAGCAGCTTAGGTTGGCGGGGCGGACAGGGGTTTTACAATGAGCAGTTCTTC.

J is TRBJ2-7 and V is TRBV25-1, with D hard to call. Germline CDR1 is MGHDK and CDR2 is SYGVNS. The CDR3 consists of 11 residues. Trimming cost V 3 bases and J 6 bases, with 6 bases left between them. In DNA, the CDR3 is TGTGCCAGCAGTGAGTTCTCCGAGCAGTACTTC. Its protein is CASSEFSEQYF.

The chain uses TRBV19 and TRBJ1-5, with D unclear. Between the trimmed V and J ends, which lost 1 base and 2 bases, there was a span of 12 bases. CDR1 and CDR2 from the germline V gene are LNHDA and SQIVND (reference sequence). The CDR3 spans 16 residues. CDR3 nucleotides: TGTGCCAGTAGTATAGTAGTAATAAGTCGCAATCAGCCCCAGCATTTT. This codes for CASSIVVISRNQPQHF.

The genes are TRBV18 and TRBJ2-5; the D gene is possibly TRBD1 (5 bases). The CDR3 sequence is 14 residues long. V lost 1 base to trimming and J lost 4 bases, with 10 bases between them. Germline CDR1 reads KGHSH; CDR2 reads LQKENI. The CDR3 spells CASSPQGVGETQYF. DNA for the CDR3: TGTGCCAGCTCACCACAAGGGGTAGGAGAGACCCAGTACTTC. Drawing the rest from reference TRBV18 and TRBJ2-5, the complete variable domain is NAGVMQNPRHLVRRRGQEARLRCSPMKGHSHVYWYRQLPEEGLKFMVYLQKENIIDESGMPKERFSAEFPKEGPSILRIQQVVRGDSAAYFCASSPQGVGETQYFGPGTRLLVL.

This clone was seen only once. The genes are TRBV19 and TRBJ1-1, with TRBD1 identical over 8 bases. Germline V lookup: CDR1 LNHDA, CDR2 SQIVND (reference sequence). This CDR3 has 16 amino acids. Trimming removed 2 bases from V and 3 bases from J; junction bases left unmatched: 8. The CDR3 DNA reads TGTGCCAGTAGTATACCAGGGGGCAGGGTGGACACTGAAGCTTTCTTT. Amino acids: CASSIPGGRVDTEAFF.

The chain couples TRBV6-2 or TRBV6-3 to TRBJ1-2; 9 bases are shared with TRBD1. J was trimmed by 5 bases and V by 6 bases; bases with no gene match: 10. CDR1 is MNHEY, CDR2 SVGEGT, per germline. This CDR3 has 15 amino acids. CDR3 protein: CASSPRDREAYGYTF. The CDR3 bases are TGTGCCAGCAGCCCTCGGGACAGGGAGGCGTATGGCTACACCTTC.

The chain uses TRBV10-2 and TRBJ1-2; a weak D match, TRBD1 (5 bases). This CDR3 comprises 15 residues. Germline V gene lookup returns CDR1 WSHSY and CDR2 SAAADI. Trimming shortened V by 8 bases and J by 4 bases, and 20 bases separated the two germline ends. This CDR3 is CASVRDPGGTYGYTF. The DNA of the CDR3 is TGCGCCAGCGTTAGAGACCCCGGGGGGACCTATGGCTACACCTTC.

The genes are TRBV19 and TRBJ2-7, with TRBD2 matching over 10 bases. Trimming took 6 bases from V and 4 from J; bases not matched to a gene: 6. In germline, CDR1 is LNHDA, CDR2 SQIVND (reference sequence). The CDR3 has 14 amino acids. CDR3 DNA: TGTGCCAGTAGCCGAGCGGGGGGGCCTTACGAGCAGTACTTC. Translation: CASSRAGGPYEQYF.

The gene calls are TRBV27 and TRBJ1-4; D is unresolved. V was trimmed by 6 bases and J by 8 bases, leaving 19 bases between them. Germline V gene lookup returns CDR1 MNHEY and CDR2 SMNVEV (reference sequence). The CDR3 consists of 15 residues. The CDR3 protein is CASRTFKGTGEKLFF. CDR3 sequence (DNA): TGTGCCAGCAGGACTTTTAAAGGAACGGGGGAAAAACTGTTTTTT.

The chain joins TRBV7-9 to TRBJ1-3, with D unclear. This CDR3 is built from 14 residues. Trimming cost V 7 bases and J 1 base, with 11 bases left between them. CDR1 is SEHNR, CDR2 FQNEAQ, per germline (reference sequence). CDR3 amino acids: CASTPIGSGNTIYF. CDR3 DNA: TGTGCCAGCACGCCGATCGGGTCTGGAAACACCATATATTTT.

The chain joins TRBV19 to TRBJ2-1; tentative D call: TRBD1 (6 bases). Germline V CDR1 and CDR2: LNHDA, SQIVND (reference sequence). V was clipped by 4 bases and J by 2 bases, with 15 bases between them. The CDR3 contains 16 residues. CDR3 sequence: CASSTLHRTAYNEQFF. The CDR3 nucleotides are TGTGCCAGTAGTACACTCCATAGGACAGCCTACAATGAGCAGTTCTTC.

The chain uses TRBV14 and TRBJ1-2; TRBD1 might be the D (5 bases). The ends were cut back, 4 bases at V and 3 bases at J, with 12 bases in the middle. The CDR3 has 14 amino acids. Per germline, CDR1 SGHDN and CDR2 FVKESK. Here the CDR3 reads CASSLRWGDYGYTF. Written as DNA, the CDR3 is TGTGCCAGCAGCCTGAGGTGGGGCGACTATGGCTACACCTTC.

The DNA of the CDR3 is TGTGCCAGCAGCCCCGGGAGCGGACAGGGTGAAAAACTGTTTTTT. Translating it yields CASSPGSGQGEKLFF. The genes are TRBV5-4 and TRBJ1-4, with TRBD1 identical over 8 bases. The CDR3 extends over 15 amino acids. With 4 bases clipped from V and 7 bases from J, the junction kept 9 bases outside the gene matches. In germline, CDR1 is SGHNT, CDR2 YYREEE (reference sequence).

V gene TRBV24-1 combines with J gene TRBJ1-1, with 7 bases aligning to TRBD1. The CDR3 consists of 14 residues. From germline, CDR1 is KGHDR and CDR2 SFDVKD. After removal of 5 bases from V and 0 bases from J, the junction contained 2 bases not matched to a gene. The CDR3 nucleotides read TGTGCCACCAGTGGGGGACAGATGAACACTGAAGCTTTCTTT. Translation gives CATSGGQMNTEAFF.

V and J are TRBV5-5 and TRBJ2-5; D gene uncertain. The CDR3 has 14 residues. The germline CDR1 and CDR2 sequences are SGHKS and YYEKEE (reference sequence). V lost 4 bases to trimming and J lost 5 bases, with 15 bases between them. CDR3 loop: CASSPDTVGETQYF. CDR3 DNA: TGTGCCAGCAGCCCCGACACTGTTGGGGAGACCCAGTACTTC.

The table lists this clone with a count of one. The CDR3 protein is CASGSNSNQPQHF. CDR3 bases: TGTGCCAGTGGCAGTAATAGCAATCAGCCCCAGCATTTT. The chain uses TRBV19 and TRBJ1-5; D unresolved. This CDR3 region has 13 residues. Germline CDR1 reads LNHDA; CDR2 reads SQIVND (reference sequence). V lost 8 bases, J lost 0 bases, and 8 bases lay in between.

The chain has TRBV15 and TRBJ1-4; no firm D call. The length of the CDR3 is 13 residues. The V gene's germline CDR1 is LNHNV and CDR2 YYDKDF (reference sequence). V was cut by 1 base and J by 5 bases, with 5 bases left in between. The CDR3 DNA reads TGTGCCACCAGCAGAGGGGCCAATGAAAAACTGTTTTTT. Protein: CATSRGANEKLFF.

As to this clone: In the same sample, other DNA sequences code for this CDR3. V is TRBV5-1 and J is TRBJ2-7; D remains unclear. From germline, CDR1 is SGHRS and CDR2 YFSETQ. Deletions cut 1 base from V and 3 bases from J, with 5 bases between. This CDR3 is built from 12 residues. The CDR3 DNA sequence: TGCGCCAGCAGCTTGACAGACTACGAGCAGTACTTC. This codes for CASSLTDYEQYF. The full variable domain, with the rest looked up from reference TRBV5-1 and TRBJ2-7, is KAGVTQTPRYLIKTRGQQVTLSCSPISGHRSVSWYQQTPGQGLQFLFEYFSETQRNKGNFPGRFSGRQFSNSRSEMNVSTLELGDSALYLCASSLTDYEQYFGPGTRLTVT.

By its share, this clone is medium-sized. This chain joins TRBV24-1 and TRBJ2-3, with 11 bases identical to TRBD1. Germline CDR1 and CDR2: KGHDR and SFDVKD. CDR3 length equals 14 residues. Losses at the gene ends were 9 bases for V and 4 bases for J; bases not matched to a gene: 5. The DNA of the CDR3 is TGTGCCACCGAGGGACAGGGGGATGCAGATACGCAGTATTTT. Translating gives CATEGQGDADTQYF.

The gene calls are TRBV19 and TRBJ1-2; unclear D gene. CDR1 and CDR2 from the germline V gene are LNHDA and SQIVND (reference sequence). V lost 6 bases and J lost 7, with 15 bases in between. The CDR3 is made up of 13 amino acids. CDR3 sequence reads: CASRMSSSGGYTF. In DNA, the CDR3 is TGTGCCAGTAGGATGTCTTCGAGTGGTGGCTACACCTTC.

The gene calls are TRBV6-2 or TRBV6-3 and TRBJ2-7; TRBD1 is a possible D gene (5 bases). The V and J ends lost 2 bases and 6 bases respectively, with 20 bases between them. Per germline, CDR1 MNHEY and CDR2 SVGEGT. The CDR3 is made up of 16 amino acids. The CDR3 here is CASSYTADATGREQYF. The CDR3 DNA reads TGTGCCAGCAGTTACACCGCCGACGCTACAGGTCGCGAGCAGTACTTC.

This chain uses TRBV4-2 with TRBJ2-2, with 7 bases identical to TRBD1. Trimming took 3 bases from V and 14 from J; bases not matched to a gene: 15. The CDR3 sequence is 15 residues long. Per germline, CDR1 LGHNA and CDR2 YNFKEQ. CDR3: CASSQLGDSLLLLFF. CDR3 bases: TGTGCCAGCAGCCAGCTCGGGGACAGCTTATTGTTACTGTTTTTT.

The chain joins TRBV24-1 to TRBJ1-6; a weak D match, TRBD1 (6 bases). Trimming pared 8 bases from V and 4 bases from J, leaving 23 bases between. CDR3 size: 18 residues. Germline V gene data show CDR1 as KGHDR and CDR2 as SFDVKD. The CDR3 DNA follows: TGTGCCACCATCGCAGGGGCGTCTAAAGGGGGTTATAATTCACCCCTCCACTTT. This translates into CATIAGASKGGYNSPLHF.

This chain links TRBV30 with TRBJ2-7, with TRBD2 identical over 8 bases. The V gene's germline CDR1 is GTSNPN and CDR2 SVGIG (reference sequence). J gave up 0 bases and V 3 bases, and 1 base lay outside the gene matches. CDR3 length equals 13 residues. This chain's CDR3 is CAWRGLGSYEQYF. CDR3 nucleotides: TGTGCCTGGAGGGGACTAGGCTCCTACGAGCAGTACTTC.

The rearrangement joins TRBV4-1 to TRBJ2-7, with TRBD2 matching over 9 bases. CDR3 length: 15 residues. The ends lost 3 bases at V and 2 bases at J; junction bases unmatched: 5. Germline V gene sequence: CDR1 MGHRA, CDR2 YSYEKL. CDR3: CASSQIAGDTYEQYF. DNA of the CDR3: TGCGCCAGCAGCCAGATAGCGGGGGATACCTACGAGCAGTACTTC.

The chain combines TRBV7-2 with TRBJ1-2; D is perhaps TRBD1 (6 bases). Trimming removed 3 bases at V and 5 bases at J, with 7 bases between. The length of the CDR3 is 12 residues. Looked up from germline, CDR1 is SGHTA and CDR2 is FQGNSA. CDR3 residues: CASSFGQYGYTF. The CDR3 bases are TGTGCCAGCAGCTTCGGACAGTATGGCTACACCTTC.

The chain is built from TRBV12-3 or TRBV12-4 and TRBJ2-7; D not certain. The CDR3 is 12 amino acids. V shed 6 bases and J shed 1 base, with 7 bases lying between them. The chain's CDR3 is CASSPGSYEQYF. CDR3 nucleotides: TGTGCCAGCAGCCCCGGGTCCTACGAGCAGTACTTC.

The rearrangement uses TRBV2 and TRBJ2-3; 7 bases align to TRBD1. The trim removed 3 bases at V and 4 bases at J, leaving 7 bases unmatched. Germline V lookup: CDR1 SNHLY, CDR2 FYNNEI. The CDR3 runs 15 residues. CDR3 sequence: CASSDETGFPDTQYF. The CDR3 bases are TGTGCCAGCAGTGATGAGACAGGGTTCCCAGATACGCAGTATTTT.

The V call is TRBV5-1, the J call TRBJ2-3; D is ambiguous. The V and J ends lost 0 bases and 1 base respectively, with 12 bases between them. CDR3 length: 16 amino acids. Germline lookup yields CDR1 SGHRS and CDR2 YFSETQ. CDR3 nucleotide sequence: TGCGCCAGCAGCTTGGAGGGTCGATTGCGCACAGATACGCAGTATTTT. Encoded protein: CASSLEGRLRTDTQYF.